This is a list of T cell receptor beta chains from one sample in a study of T cells after yellow fever vaccination. TCRdb reprocessed the 5' RACE reads via MiXCR and lists one record per CDR3 protein. The data contain 250,000 to 400,000 distinct CDR3 sequences, approximately 4% of them singletons. The material was PBMCs, obtained 5 days after the yellow fever booster vaccination. All receptors come from a man aged 18 to 35 who received the YFV17D yellow fever vaccine. CDR3s include the opening cysteine and the closing phenylalanine or tryptophan. Size is stated for part of the rows, as once, few or many counts, or as a class when the clone is expanded.

CATSRGRGGRRDEQFF,many,TRBJ2-1,TRBV15
CASSSSRIDTQYF,NA,TRBJ2-3,TRBV5-4
CASSLPGGLNEKLFF,many,TRBJ1-4,TRBV4-1
CASRTVNEQFF,NA,TRBJ2-1,TRBV19
CASSFPGQNYGYTF,NA,TRBJ1-2,TRBV7-9
CASSFYQTGTQYF,NA,TRBJ2-3,TRBV7-9
CAWSQYNEQFF,NA,TRBJ2-1,TRBV30
CAWSRVNEQFF,few,TRBJ2-1,TRBV30
CASSPSLRVNEQYF,many,TRBJ2-7,TRBV27
CASREETGRGTDTQYF,NA,TRBJ2-3,TRBV4-1
CASSLAPGGGTAQYF,many,TRBJ2-3,TRBV7-2
CAWRSPSGDEQFF,NA,TRBJ2-1,TRBV30
CASSSDRDGLYGYTF,many,TRBJ1-2,TRBV7-2
CASSKDYNQPQHF,few,TRBJ1-5,TRBV5-6
CASTKAGGANGYTF,NA,TRBJ1-2,TRBV9
CASSLVGQGSYNEQFF,NA,TRBJ2-1,TRBV5-1
CASSAVGQEYEQYF,few,TRBJ2-7,TRBV7-9
CASSPARNIQYF,many,TRBJ2-4,TRBV7-9
CASSFRQGSNIQYF,many,TRBJ2-4,TRBV7-2
CASSRGGGQPQHF,many,TRBJ1-5,TRBV7-3
CASGLGTLIPTQETQYF,many,TRBJ2-5,TRBV12-5
CSAIGTGQGDEQFF,many,TRBJ2-1,TRBV20-1
CSARHYGYTF,NA,TRBJ1-2,TRBV20-1
CASSQVGAAFPGANVLTF,NA,TRBJ2-6,TRBV14
CASSVGGLLVPDTQYF,few,TRBJ2-3,TRBV9
CASSLPPQGSYGYTF,few,TRBJ1-2,TRBV7-8
CASRSQKIQGASSPLHF,NA,TRBJ1-6,TRBV25-1
CSAREAGGIYGYTF,NA,TRBJ1-2,TRBV20-1
CASSVARTSSYNSPLHF,NA,TRBJ1-6,TRBV9
CASSLYGAGGDEQFF,few,TRBJ2-1,TRBV11-2
CSVESQGSYEQYF,many,TRBJ2-7,TRBV29-1
CASSLRTGYTF,few,TRBJ1-2,TRBV12-3/TRBV12-4
CASSPGLAGHNEQFF,few,TRBJ2-1,TRBV11-2
CASSYGGYTEAFF,few,TRBJ1-1,TRBV6-2/TRBV6-3
CASSQEQEDYNEQFF,NA,TRBJ2-1,TRBV4-1
CASSFLFPMRGTDTQYF,NA,TRBJ2-3,TRBV12-3/TRBV12-4
CASSQEILEGDEQFF,NA,TRBJ2-1,TRBV14
CASSSDTANTEAFF,NA,TRBJ1-1,TRBV12-3/TRBV12-4
CAGRDRLFYGYTF,NA,TRBJ1-2,TRBV6-1
CASSLAPQGALNEQFF,many,TRBJ2-1,TRBV7-8
CASSYLTGISEKLFF,many,TRBJ1-4,TRBV6-5
CASSLDGAEQFF,many,TRBJ2-1,TRBV7-9
CASSLLTGNYGYTF,NA,TRBJ1-2,TRBV7-9
CASSLVQALSGANVLTF,NA,TRBJ2-6,TRBV27
CASSDALGSGELFF,many,TRBJ2-2,TRBV5-1
CSAPRLWGTEAFF,few,TRBJ1-1,TRBV20-1
CSARGQVNTYEQYF,few,TRBJ2-7,TRBV20-1
CASRQTVGGSTDTQYF,NA,TRBJ2-3,TRBV3-1
CSAWEGGSYEQYF,few,TRBJ2-7,TRBV20-1
CASSLDGLEQYF,NA,TRBJ2-7,TRBV7-2
CASSLDRQAKETQYF,many,TRBJ2-5,TRBV7-2
CASSVKGSLAGGLGTQYF,few,TRBJ2-5,TRBV5-4
CASSYVAGGTTDTQYF,few,TRBJ2-3,TRBV6-5
CASSWGGVRSADTQYF,NA,TRBJ2-3,TRBV5-6
CASSQAWGASYEQYF,few,TRBJ2-7,TRBV3-1
CASRGPGLRWETQYF,NA,TRBJ2-5,TRBV6-1